This entry concerns a single T cell receptor beta chain. Its specificity is not known. Study conclusions and caveats: The TCR gene usage of tumor memory CD4+ T cells clustered together with blood and lymph node memory CD4+ cells and with lymph node naive CD4+ cells.

Germline loops: CDR1 LGHDT, CDR2 YNNKEL (reference sequence). The CDR3 has 13 amino acids. Trimming took 6 bases from V and 1 from J, leaving 9 bases between them. Cells sorted as Tregs were CD4+, CD25+ and CD127-/low. Constant-region reverse primers amplified full-length variable regions, followed by semi-nested Nested Universal Primer A PCR. TCRdb processed the 5' RACE reads anew with MiXCR; each CDR3 protein has one entry. The sample carries tens of thousands of distinct CDR3 sequences, around 24% recorded once. The chain joins TRBV3-1 to TRBJ1-1; tentatively, D is TRBD1 (5 bases). What was sequenced was tumor-infiltrating Tregs sorted from the breast tumor. The TCR was taken from a female donor with breast cancer. The CDR3 DNA sequence: TGTGCCAGCAGTTTAGGACAGAACACTGAAGCTTTCTTT. This sequence encodes CASSLGQNTEAFF.